This T cell receptor (beta chain) was profiled in a study of shared clonotypes between healthy human individuals. The CDR3 is 14 amino acids. The germline V gene encodes CDR1 SGHNT and CDR2 YYREEE (reference sequence). V dropped 1 base and J dropped 2 bases, with 7 bases sitting between them. Deep-level running was used for the assay. TCRdb's copy holds only in-frame clones and misses some; the assay was immunoSEQ multiplex PCR. The data show approximately 88,000 clones, with 60% to 75% seen just once and roughly 50% held by the top ten. CD8 memory pooled CD45RO+ cells and CCR7-negative CD45RA+ TemRA cells.

The chain couples TRBV5-4 to TRBJ1-3; D gene uncertain. The TCR sequence derives from a young man in good health. Input material: memory CD8+ T cells sorted from blood. Regarding subset: CD45RO+ cells pooled with CCR7-negative TemRA cells. The CDR3 nucleotides read TGTGCCAGCAGCTTGAACGGGGCTGGAAACACCATATATTTT. As protein: CASSLNGAGNTIYF.